The following is a TCR beta chain sequence with its context. Antigen unknown. This sample was included in a study of cytomegalovirus exposure and HLA in healthy donors. About the study: Around 79 million unique TCRs, all from HLA-typed donors, were included in an early release of the data. Genotyping of roughly 400 donors showed that about 83% belonged to the Caucasian-associated ancestry cluster.

This CDR3 contains 15 residues. Trimming removed 2 bases from V and 11 bases from J; junction bases left unmatched: 11. From germline, CDR1 is SGHTA and CDR2 FQGTGA. This PCR relied on a set of 60 Vbeta primers and 13 Jbeta primers. Here immunoSEQ multiplex PCR was the method, and the copy in TCRdb shows in-frame clones only, minus some. The sample carries 90,000 to 100,000 clones, approximately 66% recorded once. Study conclusions and caveats: Solely CMV serostatus was available to characterize immune exposure. Other equally common chains were less clonally expanded than HLA-associated TCR beta chains, a later analysis showed.

The sequence was collected from a man aged 30 to 45 in good health and CMV-seronegative. Sequenced material: PBMCs. The V and J genes are TRBV7-3 and TRBJ2-1, with 8 positions matching TRBD1. CDR3: CASSLAQGQAVKQFF. CDR3 nucleotide sequence: TGTGCCAGCAGCTTAGCACAGGGACAGGCGGTAAAGCAGTTCTTC.